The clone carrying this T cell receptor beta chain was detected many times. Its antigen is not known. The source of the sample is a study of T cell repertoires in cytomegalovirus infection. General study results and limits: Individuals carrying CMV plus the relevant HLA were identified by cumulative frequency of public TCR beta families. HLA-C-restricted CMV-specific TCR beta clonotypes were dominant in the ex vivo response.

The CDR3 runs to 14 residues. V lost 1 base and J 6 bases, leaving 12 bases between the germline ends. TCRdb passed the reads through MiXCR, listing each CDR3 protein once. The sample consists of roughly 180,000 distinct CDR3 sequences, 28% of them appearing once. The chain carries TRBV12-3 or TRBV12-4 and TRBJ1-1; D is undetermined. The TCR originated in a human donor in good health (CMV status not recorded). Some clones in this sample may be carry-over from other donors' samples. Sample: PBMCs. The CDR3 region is CASSLGVAGAEAFF. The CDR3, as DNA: TGTGCCAGCAGTTTAGGGGTGGCCGGGGCTGAAGCTTTCTTT.